Sequencing of this TCR beta chain was carried out in a study of T cells in Graves' hyperthyroidism and ophthalmopathy. Overall study results and limits: Model output signaled ophthalmopathy a median around 5.9 months ahead of onset. Stable hyperthyroidism was separated from ophthalmopathy by a model based on 13 V-J features. The majority of expanded thyroid clonotypes above 0.001 also appeared in blood.

Amplification of TCR beta CDR3 regions was performed using RNA transcripts as template. In the first-round RT-PCR of the TCR CDR3, the HTBI primer set was used. MiXCR, applied by TCRdb to the multiplex PCR reads, yields one record per CDR3 protein. The sample records under 400,000 distinct CDR3 sequences, 21% being singletons. J gave up 4 bases and V 1 base, and 2 bases lay outside the gene matches. Germline CDR1 is MNHEY and CDR2 is SMNVEV (reference sequence). The CDR3 covers 16 residues. This clonotype was counted many times. Its cognate antigen is unknown. Diagnoses used clinical symptoms, serum thyroxine and TRAb, thyroid ultrasound and orbital computed tomography.

This sequence was found in a woman between 45 and 60 years old with Graves' hyperthyroidism. The sample was blood. The V gene is TRBV27, the J gene TRBJ2-2, with 11 positions matching TRBD2. CDR3 residues: CASSLYSGGGTGELFF. CDR3 in DNA: TGTGCCAGCAGTTTATATAGCGGGGGGGGCACCGGGGAGCTGTTTTTT.